The 19 T cell receptor beta chains reported below all come from one sample, sequenced in a study of response to subunit inactivated influenza vaccine. TCRdb reprocessed the RT-PCR reads via MiXCR and lists one record per CDR3 protein. There are some 850,000 distinct CDR3 sequences in the sample; about a fifth occur only once, and under 13% lies in the top ten. The starting material was PBMCs from blood, obtained about 5 days after vaccination. Source of these receptors: a man over 45 who received an inactivated influenza vaccine.

Points on this clonotype: Its ends do not fully match the called genes, so a read error is possible. This chain uses TRBV4-3 with TRBJ2-7; TRBD1 agrees at 9 bases. The germline gives CDR1 LGHNA, CDR2 YSLEER. This CDR3 contains 16 residues. This CDR3 reads CASSQDNTGGAYGQYF. The DNA for the CDR3 is TGCGCCAGCAGCCAAGATAACACAGGGGGCGCTTACGGGCAGTACTTC.

This clonotype was observed many times. The chain uses TRBV15 and TRBJ2-1; TRBD2 matches 7 bases. V was pared by 0 bases and J by 5 bases, with 10 bases of the junction left unmatched. The CDR3 has 17 residues. Germline-derived CDR1 and CDR2 are LNHNV and YYDKDF (reference sequence). CDR3: CATSREMYPSGHNEQFF. The CDR3 DNA sequence: TGTGCCACCAGCAGAGAGATGTATCCTAGCGGTCACAATGAGCAGTTCTTC.

This clonotype was recorded a few times. This chain uses TRBV5-6 with TRBJ2-7; D not resolved. The V and J ends lost 4 bases and 6 bases respectively, with 11 bases between them. Germline V gene data show CDR1 as SGHDT and CDR2 as YYEEEE. The CDR3 has 12 amino acids. The CDR3 DNA reads TGTGCCAGCAGCCTGGACCATCTCGAGCAGTACTTC. Translated, it gives CASSLDHLEQYF.

The chain links TRBV28 to TRBJ2-7; TRBD1 matches at 8 bases. The CDR3 is 15 amino acids. Germline trimming cut 6 bases from V and 4 bases from J; bases unmatched to any gene: 11. Germline CDR1 MDHEN, CDR2 SYDVKM. The CDR3: CASSPVGQATYEQYF. The CDR3 region has the DNA TGTGCCAGCAGCCCTGTGGGACAGGCAACTTACGAGCAGTACTTC. The variable domain in full, completed from reference TRBV28 and TRBJ2-7, reads DVKVTQSSRYLVKRTGEKVFLECVQDMDHENMFWYRQDPGLGLRLIYFSYDVKMKEKGDIPEGYSVSREKKERFSLILESASTNQTSMYLCASSPVGQATYEQYFGPGTRLTVT.

This clonotype has just a few counts. The rearrangement links TRBV20-1 to TRBJ2-1, with D uncertain. CDR1 and CDR2 (germline): DFQATT, SNEGSKA (reference sequence). With 3 bases removed from V and 2 bases from J, the gap between germline ends came to 14 bases. This CDR3 is built from 15 residues. CDR3 loop: CSARPIQAPYNEQFF. CDR3 nucleotide sequence: TGCAGTGCTAGGCCCATTCAGGCGCCCTACAATGAGCAGTTCTTC.

This clonotype was counted a few times. The V gene is TRBV11-2, the J gene TRBJ2-5, with D hard to call. Trimming left V 5 bases short and J 1 base short, with 11 bases between. From germline, CDR1 is SGHAT and CDR2 FQNNGV. This CDR3 contains 14 residues. CDR3 sequence: CASSPQWTQETQYF. The CDR3 nucleotides are TGTGCCAGCAGCCCTCAATGGACCCAAGAGACCCAGTACTTC.

The chain is built from TRBV25-1 and TRBJ1-2, with TRBD1 identical over 8 bases. Per the germline V gene, CDR1 is MGHDK and CDR2 is SYGVNS. The J segment lost 5 bases and the V segment lost 3 bases, leaving 2 bases of the junction unmatched. The CDR3 has 13 amino acids. DNA for the CDR3: TGTGCCAGCAGTGAGACAGGGGCGTATGGCTACACCTTC. It codes for CASSETGAYGYTF.

This clonotype was found many times. The J gene is TRBJ2-1, the V gene TRBV5-5; D possibly corresponds to TRBD2 (5 bases). Trimming left V 2 bases short and J 7 bases short, with 10 bases between. The CDR3 is 13 amino acids. CDR1 SGHKS and CDR2 YYEKEE come from the germline V gene (reference sequence). The CDR3 DNA is TGTGCCAGCAGCTTTGAGGGTAAGAATGAGCAGTTCTTC. It codes for CASSFEGKNEQFF.

DNA for the CDR3: TGCGCCAGCAGCTTGGATCCGGGTGGAACTGAAGCTTTCTTT. This gives the protein CASSLDPGGTEAFF. The rearrangement links TRBV5-1 to TRBJ1-1; D is undetermined. The CDR3 is 14 residues long. Germline assignment: CDR1 SGHRS and CDR2 YFSETQ. Trimming cost V 0 bases and J 5 bases, with 11 bases left between them. Together with reference TRBV5-1 and TRBJ1-1, the CDR3 gives the full variable domain: KAGVTQTPRYLIKTRGQQVTLSCSPISGHRSVSWYQQTPGQGLQFLFEYFSETQRNKGNFPGRFSGRQFSNSRSEMNVSTLELGDSALYLCASSLDPGGTEAFFGQGTRLTVV.

CDR3 bases: TGCGCCAGCCGACAGGGACTAGCCAAAAACATTCAGTACTTC. Its translation is CASRQGLAKNIQYF. The V and J genes are TRBV5-1 and TRBJ2-4; D perhaps matches TRBD1 (7 bases). The CDR3 covers 14 residues. Germline-derived CDR1 and CDR2 are SGHRS and YFSETQ. Trimming removed 7 bases at V and 0 bases at J, with 11 bases between.

V is TRBV30 and J is TRBJ2-1, with TRBD2 matching 12 bases. The CDR3 spans 14 residues. V lost 3 bases, J lost 7 bases, and 4 bases stayed unmatched. Germline V gene data show CDR1 as GTSNPN and CDR2 as SVGIG (reference sequence). CDR3 residues: CAWRGLAGLNEQFF. The CDR3 DNA follows: TGTGCCTGGAGGGGACTAGCGGGTTTAAATGAGCAGTTCTTC.

In this sample, this clonotype turned up many times. The V call is TRBV12-3 or TRBV12-4, the J call TRBJ2-3, with D hard to call. The V gene lost 1 base and the J gene lost 0 bases, with 8 bases spanning the gap. The CDR3 totals 15 residues. The CDR3 protein is CASSLGHHSTDTQYF. As DNA, the CDR3 is TGTGCCAGCAGTTTAGGCCATCACAGCACAGATACGCAGTATTTT.

This clonotype was seen repeatedly, ten times or more. This chain uses TRBV10-3 with TRBJ2-1; D tentatively reads TRBD1 or TRBD2 (5 bases each). Trimming left V 3 bases short and J 6 bases short, with 12 bases between. Germline values: CDR1 ENHRY, CDR2 SYGVKD. This CDR3 region has 14 residues. The CDR3 DNA follows: TGTGCCATCAGTGACCAGGGAGCGGTCAATGAGCAGTTCTTC. As protein: CAISDQGAVNEQFF.

V gene TRBV15 combines with J gene TRBJ1-1; tentative D call: TRBD1 (6 bases). The CDR3 runs to 13 residues. With 5 bases removed from V and 10 bases from J, the gap between germline ends came to 17 bases. Germline V gene data show CDR1 as LNHNV and CDR2 as YYDKDF (reference sequence). Here the CDR3 DNA reads TGTGCCACCAGCGTCCTTGACAGGAGAGGAGCTTTCTTT. This sequence encodes CATSVLDRRGAFF.

This chain uses TRBV5-1 with TRBJ1-2, with 8 bases matching TRBD1. CDR3 length: 14 amino acids. Germline V gene sequence: CDR1 SGHRS, CDR2 YFSETQ. V lost 4 bases to trimming and J lost 8 bases; unmatched junction nucleotides: 10. CDR3 in amino acids: CASSLGTGPRGYTF. The DNA for the CDR3 is TGCGCCAGCAGCCTCGGGACAGGTCCGAGAGGCTACACCTTC.

This clonotype was seen more than once but under ten times. CDR3 sequence reads: CASSLYTGQNYGYTF. In DNA, the CDR3 is TGCGCCAGCAGCTTGTACACGGGACAGAACTATGGCTACACCTTC. The chain employs TRBV5-1 and TRBJ1-2, with TRBD1 identical over 7 bases. Germline V CDR1 and CDR2: SGHRS, YFSETQ. This CDR3 region has 15 residues. V was clipped by 1 base and J by 2 bases; unmatched bases: 5.

This clonotype was observed a few times. The chain combines TRBV12-3 or TRBV12-4 with TRBJ2-2; D gene unclear. This CDR3 is built from 14 residues. The germline V and J ends were trimmed by 6 bases and 1 base, with 9 bases remaining between them. The CDR3 loop is CASSTLRNTGELFF. The CDR3 DNA reads as TGTGCCAGCAGCACTCTTAGGAACACCGGGGAGCTGTTTTTT.

There are a few counts of this clonotype. The chain employs TRBV4-1 and TRBJ2-7; TRBD1 matches 7 bases. V dropped 0 bases and J dropped 2; count of bases not matched to a gene: 10. Per the germline V gene, CDR1 is MGHRA and CDR2 is YSYEKL. This CDR3 spans 17 amino acids. The CDR3 loop is CASSQDSPRQGTYEQYF. CDR3 nucleotide sequence: TGCGCCAGCAGCCAAGATTCTCCGCGACAGGGAACCTACGAGCAGTACTTC.

CDR3 sequence: CASSLVVPGENEQFF. The CDR3 coding sequence is TGTGCCAGCAGCTTAGTAGTCCCGGGAGAAAATGAGCAGTTCTTC. The chain joins TRBV7-9 to TRBJ2-1; D might be TRBD2 (6 bases). The CDR3 has 15 amino acids. V was clipped by 1 base and J by 7 bases, with 14 bases between them. Germline assignment: CDR1 SEHNR and CDR2 FQNEAQ (reference sequence).